This TCR beta chain is from a study of blood T cells in healthy people across ages. Study results and limitations: Higher naive T cell percentage went strongly together with higher TCR beta diversity. More naive CD4+ cells and higher diversity were found in long-lived than in aged donors.

Deletions cut 2 bases from V and 9 bases from J, with 8 bases between. The CDR3 has 11 amino acids. The germline V gene has CDR1 GTSNPN and CDR2 SVGIG (reference sequence). With each sample, at least 5 micrograms of total RNA were extracted. Turning to this clonotype: The antigen is undetermined.

PCR was performed a second time for about 7 to 12 cycles using a sample-barcoded 5' primer and a J-beta primer mix. Using its own MiXCR run on the 5' RACE reads, TCRdb lists one record per CDR3 protein. The table lists about 1.6 million distinct CDR3 sequences, roughly 32% of them singletons. The sample comprised blood. This TCR was sampled from a woman aged 25-40 years in good health. The chain uses TRBV30 and TRBJ2-1, with unresolved D. The CDR3 loop is CAWSLPFEQFF. CDR3 bases: TGTGCCTGGAGTTTGCCGTTTGAGCAGTTCTTC.